Following are 28 T cell receptor beta chains from one sample sequenced in a study of OX40 agonist ivuxolimab in advanced cancers. Assay: immunoSEQ multiplex PCR; the TCRdb copy retains only in-frame clones and omits some. The data hold about 32,000 clones, with roughly 79% observed a single time. This specimen was CD4+ or CD8+ T cells sorted from blood, taken in a trial of the OX40 agonist ivuxolimab. The receptors here all came from an adult with an advanced solid tumor such as melanoma, head and neck, liver or kidney cancer.

The V gene is TRBV19, the J gene TRBJ2-3; 12 bases align to TRBD2. Germline V gene data show CDR1 as LNHDA and CDR2 as SQIVND (reference sequence). The CDR3 length is 14 residues. Germline trimming cut 8 bases from V and 4 bases from J; bases unmatched to any gene: 4. The CDR3 loop is CASGLAGRPDTQYF. CDR3 nucleotides: TGTGCCAGTGGACTAGCGGGGAGGCCAGATACGCAGTATTTT.

This clone occurred a few times. The chain joins TRBV6-1 to TRBJ1-5, with D possibly matching TRBD1 (6 bases). The CDR3 spans 14 residues. Germline CDR1 reads MNHNS; CDR2 reads SASEGT. V gave up 2 bases and J gave up 1 base, with 6 bases separating them. The CDR3: CASSEQGSNQPQHF. The DNA for the CDR3 is TGTGCCAGCAGTGAACAGGGGAGCAATCAGCCCCAGCATTTT.

The chain recombines TRBV27 with TRBJ2-7; 12 positions match TRBD2. CDR1 is MNHEY, CDR2 SMNVEV, per germline (reference sequence). The CDR3 has 14 residues. Trimming cost V 6 bases and J 2 bases; bases outside gene matches: 2. CDR3 residues: CASRASGGAYEQYF. The CDR3 DNA follows: TGTGCCAGCAGGGCTAGCGGGGGGGCCTACGAGCAGTACTTC.

The rearrangement links TRBV18 to TRBJ2-2, with TRBD2 identical over 10 bases. With V trimmed by 3 bases and J by 3 bases, 7 bases remained unmatched. This CDR3 is built from 17 residues. From germline, CDR1 is KGHSH and CDR2 LQKENI. The CDR3 protein is CASSPNLAGAHTGELFF. The CDR3 DNA follows: TGTGCCAGCTCACCGAACCTAGCGGGAGCCCACACCGGGGAGCTGTTTTTT.

J is TRBJ2-3 and V is TRBV11-2, with D uncertain. The V end was cut by 1 base, the J end by 4 bases, with 12 bases between. The CDR3 is made up of 15 amino acids. Germline values: CDR1 SGHAT, CDR2 FQNNGV. For the CDR3, the DNA is TGTGCCAGCAGCTTAGGTATAGGGTGGTCAGATACGCAGTATTTT. As protein: CASSLGIGWSDTQYF.

In this sample, this clone is medium-sized. The CDR3 sequence: CASSGLALAGELFF. In DNA form, the CDR3 reads TGTGCCAGCTCCGGACTAGCATTGGCCGGGGAGCTGTTTTTT. The V and J genes are TRBV7-8 and TRBJ2-2, with 8 bases lining up with TRBD2. This CDR3 contains 14 residues. Losses at the gene ends were 8 bases for V and 6 bases for J; bases not matched to a gene: 8. Germline V gene sequence: CDR1 SGHVS, CDR2 FQNEAQ. Filled out from reference TRBV7-8 and TRBJ2-2, the complete variable domain reads GAGVSQSPRYKVAKRGQDVALRCDPISGHVSLFWYQQALGQGPEFLTYFQNEAQLDKSGLPSDRFFAERPEGSVSTLKIQRTQQEDSAVYLCASSGLALAGELFFGEGSRLTVL.

The chain recombines TRBV2 with TRBJ2-7; 9 positions agree with TRBD2. This CDR3 is 15 amino acids long. CDR1 is SNHLY, CDR2 FYNNEI, per germline. The ends lost 3 bases at V and 7 bases at J; junction bases unmatched: 10. The CDR3 loop reads CASSDQAGGSGEQYF. The CDR3 DNA is TGTGCCAGCAGTGATCAGGCGGGAGGGTCTGGGGAGCAGTACTTC.

This clone showed up just once. The V and J genes are TRBV27 and TRBJ2-7, with D perhaps TRBD2 (7 bases). CDR3 size: 15 residues. V lost 3 bases and J lost 0, with 12 bases in between. From germline, CDR1 is MNHEY and CDR2 SMNVEV (reference sequence). The CDR3 DNA sequence: TGTGCCAGCAGTTTCTTCGGGGGGCCCTCCTACGAGCAGTACTTC. This codes for CASSFFGGPSYEQYF.

The chain links TRBV2 to TRBJ1-4, with D possibly matching TRBD1 (5 bases). The V end lost 6 bases, the J end lost 5 bases, and 16 bases lay between the germline ends. CDR1 is SNHLY and CDR2 is FYNNEI in the germline V gene. CDR3 length: 15 residues. The CDR3 sequence: CASSPGGVLNEKLFF. The CDR3 nucleotides are TGTGCCAGCAGCCCGGGGGGGGTTTTAAATGAAAAACTGTTTTTT.

The chain has TRBV6-1 and TRBJ1-5; TRBD1 matches at 7 bases. From germline, CDR1 is MNHNS and CDR2 SASEGT. Germline trimming cut 5 bases from V and 4 bases from J; bases unmatched to any gene: 5. CDR3 length: 14 residues. Here the CDR3 DNA reads TGTGCCAGCAGTTGGGACAGAAAGAATCAGCCCCAGCATTTT. Translating gives CASSWDRKNQPQHF.

This chain connects TRBV28 to TRBJ1-2; 9 bases are shared with TRBD1. Germline V lookup: CDR1 MDHEN, CDR2 SYDVKM. V was clipped by 6 bases and J by 3 bases; unmatched bases: 11. The CDR3 is 16 residues long. For the CDR3, the DNA is TGTGCCAGCAGGACAGGGGGACTTCTTTCCCACTATGGCTACACCTTC. Encoded protein: CASRTGGLLSHYGYTF.

This sequence joins TRBV19 and TRBJ1-5, with D tentatively TRBD1 (6 bases). The CDR3 spans 15 residues. The germline V gene has CDR1 LNHDA and CDR2 SQIVND (reference sequence). The V gene lost 1 base and the J gene lost 7 bases, with 14 bases spanning the gap. The CDR3 sequence is CASSIVGGLGQPQHF. CDR3 nucleotide sequence: TGTGCCAGTAGTATAGTAGGGGGTTTGGGACAGCCCCAGCATTTT.

This chain joins TRBV6-5 and TRBJ2-5; 11 bases align to TRBD1. TRBJ2-7 matches the DNA end more closely, so the J call is doubtful. CDR1 is MNHEY, CDR2 SVGAGI, per germline. CDR3 length: 15 amino acids. The CDR3 sequence is CASRGRDRGTYEQYF. The DNA of the CDR3 is TGTGCCAGCAGAGGCCGGGACAGGGGGACCTACGAGCAGTACTTC.

The chain has TRBV15 and TRBJ1-2; TRBD1 matches 12 bases. V shed 5 bases and J 4 bases; nucleotides not matched to a gene: 5. The CDR3 sequence is 15 residues long. The germline CDR1 and CDR2 sequences are LNHNV and YYDKDF (reference sequence). CDR3 nucleotides: TGTGCCACCAGCGTAGGGACAGGGGGCGGCTATGGCTACACCTTC. This codes for CATSVGTGGGYGYTF.

This clone has a handful of counts. This chain connects TRBV5-1 to TRBJ1-3; no definite D call. The CDR3 spans 17 residues. The V and J ends lost 0 bases and 0 bases respectively, with 13 bases between them. CDR1 is SGHRS and CDR2 is YFSETQ in the germline V gene. The CDR3 bases are TGCGCCAGCAGCTTGGAAAGGGCCACCAGCTCTGGAAACACCATATATTTT. Translating gives CASSLERATSSGNTIYF. Complete variable domain (other parts from reference TRBV5-1 and TRBJ1-3): KAGVTQTPRYLIKTRGQQVTLSCSPISGHRSVSWYQQTPGQGLQFLFEYFSETQRNKGNFPGRFSGRQFSNSRSEMNVSTLELGDSALYLCASSLERATSSGNTIYFGEGSWLTVV.

J is TRBJ2-7 and V is TRBV30; D gene ambiguous. CDR1 GTSNPN and CDR2 SVGIG come from the germline V gene (reference sequence). Trimming took off 3 bases at V and 0 bases at J, with 12 bases between the two ends. The CDR3 is made up of 14 amino acids. CDR3 residues: CAWSSGISSYEQYF. The CDR3 DNA sequence: TGTGCCTGGAGCTCAGGAATAAGCTCCTACGAGCAGTACTTC.

The chain uses TRBV10-3 and TRBJ1-1; unclear D gene. Trimming shortened V by 2 bases and J by 1 base, and 5 bases separated the two germline ends. This CDR3 has 13 residues. Germline V gene sequence: CDR1 ENHRY, CDR2 SYGVKD. CDR3: CAISEEGNTEAFF. CDR3 nucleotide sequence: TGTGCCATCAGTGAGGAGGGGAACACTGAAGCTTTCTTT.

The V call is TRBV7-9, the J call TRBJ2-5, with TRBD1 as a possible D gene (6 bases). Trimming removed 4 bases from V and 1 base from J, with 10 bases in between. Looked up from germline, CDR1 is SEHNR and CDR2 is FQNEAQ (reference sequence). The CDR3 sequence is 14 residues long. The CDR3 DNA reads TGTGCCAGCAGCTCAGGGACACTCCAAGAGACCCAGTACTTC. It specifies CASSSGTLQETQYF.

This chain uses TRBV6-1 with TRBJ2-5; D is ambiguous. TRBJ2-7 matches the DNA end more closely, so the J call is doubtful. The germline V gene encodes CDR1 MNHNS and CDR2 SASEGT. The CDR3 runs 13 residues. CDR3 sequence reads: CASSGQLGYEQYF. The CDR3 DNA is TGTGCCAGCAGTGGACAATTAGGGTACGAGCAGTACTTC.

This clone was seen a single time. The chain joins TRBV19 to TRBJ2-6; D ambiguous. Trimming pared 3 bases from V and 4 bases from J, leaving 13 bases between. This CDR3 region has 16 residues. From germline, CDR1 is LNHDA and CDR2 SQIVND (reference sequence). CDR3 in amino acids: CASSIRVLSGANVLTF. CDR3 bases: TGTGCCAGTAGTATTCGGGTTTTGTCCGGGGCCAACGTCCTGACTTTC.

The rearrangement joins TRBV25-1 to TRBJ2-7; 7 bases match TRBD1. Looked up from germline, CDR1 is MGHDK and CDR2 is SYGVNS. The ends lost 2 bases at V and 5 bases at J; junction bases unmatched: 9. The CDR3 extends over 15 amino acids. The CDR3 coding sequence is TGTGCCAGCAGTGAAGACGTGACAGGGAGCCACGAGCAGTACTTC. As protein: CASSEDVTGSHEQYF.

This clone was picked up one time. The chain carries TRBV5-5 and TRBJ2-7; 9 nucleotides agree with TRBD2. J was trimmed by 4 bases and V by 4 bases; bases with no gene match: 3. Germline CDR1 is SGHKS and CDR2 is YYEKEE (reference sequence). The CDR3 contains 13 residues. The CDR3 DNA reads TGTGCCAGCAGCCGTAGCGGGAGTTACGAGCAGTACTTC. Translating it yields CASSRSGSYEQYF. Full variable domain (outside the CDR3, taken from reference TRBV5-5 and TRBJ2-7): DAGVTQSPTHLIKTRGQQVTLRCSPISGHKSVSWYQQVLGQGPQFIFQYYEKEERGRGNFPDRFSARQFPNYSSELNVNALLLGDSALYLCASSRSGSYEQYFGPGTRLTVT.

This chain uses TRBV7-9 with TRBJ1-1; possibly TRBD1 for D (5 bases). The CDR3 is made up of 15 amino acids. CDR1 SEHNR and CDR2 FQNEAQ come from the germline V gene (reference sequence). V was trimmed by 5 bases and J by 6 bases, leaving 19 bases between them. This CDR3 reads CASSPRGEWTPEAFF. CDR3 DNA: TGTGCCAGCAGCCCGAGAGGGGAGTGGACGCCTGAAGCTTTCTTT.

The V and J genes are TRBV6-5 and TRBJ2-2, with 9 bases that match TRBD1. Germline V CDR1 and CDR2: MNHEY, SVGAGI. The CDR3 spans 13 residues. J lost 6 bases, V lost 7 bases, and 3 bases had no gene match. CDR3 DNA: TGTGCCAGCACCAGGACAGGGGCCGGGGAGCTGTTTTTT. The encoded protein is CASTRTGAGELFF.

The chain links TRBV6-1 to TRBJ2-5; D possibly corresponds to TRBD2 (6 bases). The CDR3 covers 12 residues. Germline CDR1 is MNHNS and CDR2 is SASEGT. Trimming stripped 5 bases from V and 3 bases from J, with 7 bases between. CDR3 region: CASSWGEETQYF. The CDR3 coding sequence is TGTGCCAGCAGTTGGGGGGAAGAGACCCAGTACTTC.

In its sample, this clone was seen a few times. This chain joins TRBV15 and TRBJ1-2; tentative D call: TRBD1 (5 bases). Trimming pared 1 base from V and 5 bases from J, leaving 14 bases between. CDR3 length: 15 residues. CDR1 and CDR2 from the germline V gene are LNHNV and YYDKDF (reference sequence). CDR3 in DNA: TGTGCCACCAGCAGAGGGCGGGACCCGCCTTATGGCTACACCTTC. It codes for CATSRGRDPPYGYTF.

The CDR3: CASSLGQGFTVEAFF. CDR3 DNA sequence: TGTGCCAGCAGCTTGGGACAGGGCTTCACCGTTGAAGCTTTCTTT. The J gene is TRBJ1-1, the V gene TRBV5-4, with TRBD1 matching 7 bases. CDR1 and CDR2 (germline): SGHNT, YYREEE (reference sequence). The CDR3 runs 15 residues. Trimming cost V 0 bases and J 7 bases; bases outside gene matches: 9.

The CDR3 DNA is TGTGCCAGCAGCGATCAATTAGCGACCGGGGAGCTGTTTTTT. Translation: CASSDQLATGELFF. The chain combines TRBV5-4 with TRBJ2-2; D perhaps matches TRBD2 (5 bases). Germline V lookup: CDR1 SGHNT, CDR2 YYREEE (reference sequence). The CDR3 is made up of 14 amino acids. V lost 4 bases and J 5 bases, leaving 12 bases between the germline ends. The full variable domain, in which reference TRBV5-4 and TRBJ2-2 provide the parts outside the CDR3, is ETGVTQSPTHLIKTRGQQVTLRCSSQSGHNTVSWYQQALGQGPQFIFQYYREEENGRGNFPPRFSGLQFPNYSSELNVNALELDDSALYLCASSDQLATGELFFGEGSRLTVL.